A selection of T cell receptor beta chains follows, all from one sample in a study of spatial heterogeneity in lung cancer. TCRdb processed the 5' RACE reads anew with MiXCR; each CDR3 protein has one entry. The sample carries about 48,000 distinct CDR3 sequences, around 5.2% recorded once. This sample comprised PBMCs, obtained at surgery. These receptors originate from a male donor with early-stage non-small cell lung cancer. The CDR3 runs from the conserved cysteine through the conserved F or W. Fields, in order: V gene, J gene, D gene, clone size, CDR3 DNA, CDR3 protein. D genes are given only for firm matches. Clone sizes are shown as how often the clone was seen (once, few, many) or a class if it is expanded.

TRBV3-1	TRBJ2-2	NA	few	TGTGCCAGCAGCCCCGGTGGTGGGGGGACCGGGGAGCTGTTTTTT	CASSPGGGGTGELFF
TRBV5-1	TRBJ2-3	NA	many	TGCGCCAGCAGCTGGCAGGTTGGAACAGATACGCAGTATTTT	CASSWQVGTDTQYF
TRBV3-1	TRBJ2-5	NA	many	TGTGCCAGCAGCCAAGGGTACGTGTCGGAGACCCAGTACTTC	CASSQGYVSETQYF
TRBV13	TRBJ2-5	NA	medium-sized	TGTGCCAGCAGCTTAGGCCAGGAGACCCAGTACTTC	CASSLGQETQYF
TRBV25-1	TRBJ2-7	NA	many	TGTGCCAGCACTAGGGGGGGGTCCGACGAGCAGTACTTC	CASTRGGSDEQYF
TRBV12-3/TRBV12-4	TRBJ2-3	TRBD1	few	TGTGCCAGCAACCGGGACAGGGGGCAAGGCACAGATACGCAGTATTTT	CASNRDRGQGTDTQYF
TRBV4-3	TRBJ2-7	NA	many	TGCGCCAGCAGCCAAGATAATTGGGGACCCTACGAGCAGTACTTC	CASSQDNWGPYEQYF
TRBV28	TRBJ1-1	NA	many	TGTGCCAGCAGTTTCAGGGGAACTGAAGCTTTCTTT	CASSFRGTEAFF
TRBV7-3	TRBJ1-2	NA	many	TGTGCCAGCAGCCTTCCGGGTGATTATGGCTACACCTTC	CASSLPGDYGYTF
TRBV12-3/TRBV12-4	TRBJ2-3	TRBD2	many	TGTGCCACCAACCCAAGCGGCGGGAGAAGCACAGATACGCAGTATTTT	CATNPSGGRSTDTQYF
TRBV10-3	TRBJ2-7	NA	many	TGTGCCATCAGTGTAAAGAGCGTCGGGGGCGGAGGCGAGCAGTACTTC	CAISVKSVGGGGEQYF
TRBV9	TRBJ1-5	TRBD1	many	TGTGCCAGCAGCGCGGCTCCCGGGACAGCTAACGATCAGCCCCAGCATTTT	CASSAAPGTANDQPQHF
TRBV5-5	TRBJ1-2	NA	many	TGTGCCAGCAGCTTGCATAGCAGGCCGACCGAATATGGCTACACCTTC	CASSLHSRPTEYGYTF
TRBV5-1	TRBJ2-7	NA	few	TGCGCCAGCAGCTTGAGGGAGTGGATTAGTGAGCAGTACTTC	CASSLREWISEQYF
TRBV28	TRBJ2-1	NA	many	TGTGCCAGCAGGACCCCTACCCCGACTACCCCTTTTCAGTTCTTC	CASRTPTPTTPFQFF
TRBV7-9	TRBJ1-2	TRBD1	few	TGTGCCAGCAGCTTACCTCGACAGGGTCGTGAGCGTGGCTACACCTTC	CASSLPRQGRERGYTF
TRBV28	TRBJ2-7	NA	many	TGTGCCAGCAGTTTACCCGTGTCCTACGAGCAGTACTTC	CASSLPVSYEQYF
TRBV10-1	TRBJ2-4	NA	many	TGCGCCAGCCAAAAAGGAGTGGGAAACATTCAGTACTTC	CASQKGVGNIQYF